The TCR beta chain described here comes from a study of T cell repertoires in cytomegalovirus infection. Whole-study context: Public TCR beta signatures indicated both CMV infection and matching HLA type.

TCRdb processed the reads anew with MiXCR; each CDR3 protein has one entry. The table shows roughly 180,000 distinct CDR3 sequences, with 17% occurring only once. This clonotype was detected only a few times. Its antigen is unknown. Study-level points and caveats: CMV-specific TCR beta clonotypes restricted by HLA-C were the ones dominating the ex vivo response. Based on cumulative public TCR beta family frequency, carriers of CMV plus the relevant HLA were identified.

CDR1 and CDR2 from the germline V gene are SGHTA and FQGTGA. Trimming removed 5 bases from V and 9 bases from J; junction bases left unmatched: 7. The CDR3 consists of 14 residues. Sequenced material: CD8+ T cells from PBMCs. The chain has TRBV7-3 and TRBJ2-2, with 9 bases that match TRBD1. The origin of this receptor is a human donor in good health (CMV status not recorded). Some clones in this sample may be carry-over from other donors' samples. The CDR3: CASSRTGEHRELFF. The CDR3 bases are TGTGCCAGCAGCCGGACAGGGGAACACCGGGAGCTGTTTTTT.